The 17 T cell receptor beta chains in this list originate from one sample, sequenced in a study of cytomegalovirus exposure and HLA in healthy donors. The PCR employed 60 Vbeta primers together with 13 Jbeta primers. Profiling relied on immunoSEQ multiplex PCR, and the TCRdb table lists in-frame clones only, not all of them. This table holds about 91,000 clones, approximately 90% found once. Material: PBMCs. These receptors originate from a man aged 18 to 30 in good health and CMV-seronegative.

This clone was recorded only once. V usage is TRBV9 and J usage is TRBJ2-3, with D tentatively TRBD2 (5 bases). The CDR3 totals 15 residues. V lost 4 bases and J 5 bases, leaving 17 bases between the germline ends. CDR1 is SGDLS, CDR2 YYNGEE, per germline. The CDR3 is CASSPRLAVGDTQYF. The CDR3 DNA reads TGTGCCAGCAGCCCCCGCCTAGCTGTAGGAGATACGCAGTATTTT.

The genes are TRBV6-1 and TRBJ2-2; 7 bases map to TRBD2. Germline CDR1 reads MNHNS; CDR2 reads SASEGT. The CDR3 contains 16 residues. V was clipped by 2 bases and J by 5 bases; unmatched bases: 8. In DNA, the CDR3 is TGTGCCAGCAGTGAACTCAGCGGGGCGAGTACCGGGGAGCTGTTTTTT. Translated, it gives CASSELSGASTGELFF.

The rearrangement links TRBV28 to TRBJ1-2; D remains unclear. In germline, CDR1 is MDHEN, CDR2 SYDVKM. This CDR3 has 13 amino acids. Trimming stripped 2 bases from V and 3 bases from J, with 7 bases between. The CDR3 loop is CASSLVRDYGYTF. The CDR3 nucleotides read TGTGCCAGCAGTTTAGTTCGGGACTATGGCTACACCTTC.

This clone turned up a few times. This sequence joins TRBV5-1 and TRBJ1-1; D call uncertain. The V gene's germline CDR1 is SGHRS and CDR2 YFSETQ. V lost 0 bases and J lost 6, with 21 bases in between. CDR3 size: 17 residues. CDR3 sequence: CASSLGRIFGVGAEAFF. The CDR3 nucleotides are TGCGCCAGCAGCTTGGGTCGTATATTCGGGGTCGGGGCTGAAGCTTTCTTT. The variable domain in full, with the rest retrieved from reference TRBV5-1 and TRBJ1-1, is KAGVTQTPRYLIKTRGQQVTLSCSPISGHRSVSWYQQTPGQGLQFLFEYFSETQRNKGNFPGRFSGRQFSNSRSEMNVSTLELGDSALYLCASSLGRIFGVGAEAFFGQGTRLTVV.

The chain couples TRBV9 to TRBJ2-1; 11 bases are a match to TRBD2. The CDR3 is 18 residues long. Trimming took 0 bases from V and 7 from J; bases not matched to a gene: 12. Looked up from germline, CDR1 is SGDLS and CDR2 is YYNGEE. CDR3 DNA: TGTGCCAGCAGCGTAGGGATTAGCCGGCTAGCGGGAGGAAATGAGCAGTTCTTC. It translates to CASSVGISRLAGGNEQFF. Filled out from reference TRBV9 and TRBJ2-1, the complete variable domain reads DSGVTQTPKHLITATGQRVTLRCSPRSGDLSVYWYQQSLDQGLQFLIQYYNGEERAKGNILERFSAQQFPDLHSELNLSSLELGDSALYFCASSVGISRLAGGNEQFFGPGTRLTVL.

The chain combines TRBV11-2 with TRBJ2-3; 10 bases line up with TRBD2. V trimming: 4 bases; J trimming: 8 bases; junction bases outside the gene matches: 3. This CDR3 is built from 13 residues. Germline CDR1 and CDR2: SGHAT and FQNNGV. This CDR3 reads CASSSQREGTQYF. CDR3 coding DNA: TGTGCCAGCAGCTCCCAGCGGGAGGGTACGCAGTATTTT.

This clone came up once. The J gene is TRBJ2-1, the V gene TRBV5-1; TRBD2 matches at 11 bases. The CDR3 has 18 amino acids. Germline V lookup: CDR1 SGHRS, CDR2 YFSETQ. With 1 base clipped from V and 6 bases from J, the junction kept 12 bases outside the gene matches. The CDR3 loop reads CASSLRPNSGRARNEQFF. As DNA, the CDR3 is TGCGCCAGCAGCTTGAGACCTAATAGCGGGAGGGCCCGCAATGAGCAGTTCTTC.

The chain joins TRBV28 to TRBJ1-6; D remains ambiguous. Germline loops: CDR1 MDHEN, CDR2 SYDVKM. V lost 3 bases and J lost 8, with 11 bases in between. CDR3 length equals 14 residues. The DNA for the CDR3 is TGTGCCAGCAGTTTCATCACAGCACATTCACCCCTCCACTTT. It specifies CASSFITAHSPLHF. The full variable domain, with the rest looked up from reference TRBV28 and TRBJ1-6, is DVKVTQSSRYLVKRTGEKVFLECVQDMDHENMFWYRQDPGLGLRLIYFSYDVKMKEKGDIPEGYSVSREKKERFSLILESASTNQTSMYLCASSFITAHSPLHFGNGTRLTVT.

This sequence joins TRBV5-1 and TRBJ1-1; D perhaps matches TRBD1 (5 bases). With 4 bases removed from V and 1 base from J, the gap between germline ends came to 14 bases. Germline V gives CDR1 SGHRS, CDR2 YFSETQ. The CDR3 consists of 15 residues. The CDR3 DNA reads TGCGCCAGCAGCCAGGAGGGGTTGGAGAACACTGAAGCTTTCTTT. Amino acids: CASSQEGLENTEAFF.

The chain carries TRBV11-3 and TRBJ1-1; D call uncertain. V was cut by 6 bases and J by 4 bases, with 12 bases left in between. Germline CDR1 reads SGHNT; CDR2 reads YENEEA. This CDR3 has 13 residues. CDR3 bases: TGTGCCAGCAGTAGACTGGAGGGCACTGAAGCTTTCTTT. This translates into CASSRLEGTEAFF.

V is TRBV10-3 and J is TRBJ2-2; 7 nucleotides match TRBD1. Germline values: CDR1 ENHRY, CDR2 SYGVKD. Trimming took 8 bases from V and 1 from J; bases not matched to a gene: 7. This CDR3 has 15 residues. In nucleotides, the CDR3 is TGTGCCATCCGGAGAGGGGGCGAGAACACCGGGGAGCTGTTTTTT. This encodes CAIRRGGENTGELFF.

The chain links TRBV28 to TRBJ1-5; 10 nucleotides line up with TRBD1. The CDR3 has 14 amino acids. The ends lost 6 bases at V and 9 bases at J; junction bases unmatched: 8. The germline gives CDR1 MDHEN, CDR2 SYDVKM. The CDR3 coding sequence is TGTGCCAGCAGGTCAGACAGGGGGCGTAGGCCCCAGCATTTT. Its translation: CASRSDRGRRPQHF.

This sequence joins TRBV28 and TRBJ1-6; 9 bases align to TRBD1. V trimming: 2 bases; J trimming: 7 bases; junction bases outside the gene matches: 9. This CDR3 comprises 17 residues. Germline values: CDR1 MDHEN, CDR2 SYDVKM. This chain's CDR3 is CASSLVTGGAGNSPLHF. CDR3 nucleotide sequence: TGTGCCAGCAGTTTAGTTACAGGGGGCGCGGGAAATTCACCCCTCCACTTT. The full variable domain, with the rest looked up from reference TRBV28 and TRBJ1-6, is DVKVTQSSRYLVKRTGEKVFLECVQDMDHENMFWYRQDPGLGLRLIYFSYDVKMKEKGDIPEGYSVSREKKERFSLILESASTNQTSMYLCASSLVTGGAGNSPLHFGNGTRLTVT.

V is TRBV7-3 and J is TRBJ1-1; D is undetermined. In germline, CDR1 is SGHTA, CDR2 FQGTGA. Trimming cost V 4 bases and J 6 bases, with 12 bases left between them. The CDR3 runs 13 residues. CDR3 sequence: CASSSVAEAEAFF. In nucleotides, the CDR3 is TGTGCCAGCAGCTCGGTGGCAGAGGCTGAAGCTTTCTTT.

This sequence joins TRBV7-2 and TRBJ2-5, with D possibly matching TRBD2 (5 bases). Germline-derived CDR1 and CDR2 are SGHTA and FQGNSA. The length of the CDR3 is 16 residues. Deletions cut 3 bases from V and 1 base from J, with 15 bases between. For the CDR3, the DNA is TGTGCCAGCAGCTTGCGGACGGGAATTACCCAAGAGACCCAGTACTTC. Residues: CASSLRTGITQETQYF.

The gene calls are TRBV5-8 and TRBJ2-3, with no clear D. Per germline, CDR1 SGHTS and CDR2 YDEGEE. V lost 3 bases to trimming and J lost 2 bases, with 16 bases between them. The CDR3 is 16 residues long. Here the CDR3 reads CASSSTESISTDTQYF. Written as DNA, the CDR3 is TGTGCCAGCAGCTCGACTGAATCAATCTCCACAGATACGCAGTATTTT. The complete variable domain, with remaining parts taken from reference TRBV5-8 and TRBJ2-3, reads EAGVTQSPTHLIKTRGQQATLRCSPISGHTSVYWYQQALGLGLQFLLWYDEGEERNRGNFPPRFSGRQFPNYSSELNVNALELEDSALYLCASSSTESISTDTQYFGPGTRLTVL.

Worth noting for this clone: One end of the junction does not line up with germline, which may come from a read error. The chain uses TRBV28 and TRBJ2-5; D not resolved. Germline V gene data show CDR1 as MDHEN and CDR2 as SYDVKM. The CDR3 is 11 amino acids. The CDR3 DNA follows: TGTGCCACCAGTTACCAGGAGACCCAGTACTTC. Amino acid sequence: CATSYQETQYF. Full variable domain (remainder filled in from reference TRBV28 and TRBJ2-5): DVKVTQSSRYLVKRTGEKVFLECVQDMDHENMFWYRQDPGLGLRLIYFSYDVKMKEKGDIPEGYSVSREKKERFSLILESASTNQTSMYLCATSYQETQYFGPGTRLLVL.